Listed here is a single T cell receptor (beta chain). This sample was included in a study of OX40 agonist ivuxolimab in advanced cancers. In germline, CDR1 is ENHRY, CDR2 SYGVKD. The CDR3 extends over 14 amino acids. Trimming cost V 10 bases and J 0 bases, with 13 bases left between them. TCRdb's table, derived via immunoSEQ multiplex PCR, lists solely in-frame clones and lacks some. This repertoire shows about 68,000 clones, 85% to 90% found once; its top ten account for around 0.95%. The chain carries TRBV10-3 and TRBJ1-5; TRBD1 is a possible D gene (6 bases). The source is an adult with an advanced solid tumor such as melanoma, head and neck, liver or kidney cancer. The sequencing used CD4+ or CD8+ T cells sorted from blood, collected in a trial of the OX40 agonist ivuxolimab. This chain's CDR3 is CATQGRDSNQPQHF. In DNA, the CDR3 is TGTGCCACCCAGGGGCGGGATAGCAATCAGCCCCAGCATTTT.